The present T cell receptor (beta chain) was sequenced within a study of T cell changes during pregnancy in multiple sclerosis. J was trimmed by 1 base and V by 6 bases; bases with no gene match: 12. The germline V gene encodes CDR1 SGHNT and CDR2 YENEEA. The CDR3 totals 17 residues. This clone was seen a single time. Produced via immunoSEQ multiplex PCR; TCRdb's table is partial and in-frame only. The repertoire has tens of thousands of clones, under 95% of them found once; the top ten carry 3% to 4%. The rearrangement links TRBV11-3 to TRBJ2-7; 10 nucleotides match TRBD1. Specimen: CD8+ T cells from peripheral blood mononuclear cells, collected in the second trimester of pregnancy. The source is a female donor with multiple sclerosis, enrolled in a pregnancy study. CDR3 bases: TGTGCCAGCAGTCGAGGCAGGGACAGGGGACGTTCCTACGAGCAGTACTTC. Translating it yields CASSRGRDRGRSYEQYF.